What follows are 14 T cell receptor beta chains derived from one specimen sequenced in a study of T cell responses to AZD1222 COVID-19 vaccine. Profiling relied on immunoSEQ multiplex PCR, and the TCRdb table lists in-frame clones only, not all of them. This sample carries roughly 51,000 clones, 65% to 90% of them seen once, and the ten largest clones take less than 9%. The sample in question was peripheral blood, obtained 28 days after the second AZD1222 dose. Receptors originate from an adult who received the AZD1222 COVID-19 vaccine.

Written as DNA, the CDR3 is TGTGCCAGTACTGTCGGCCTAGCGGGAGAACCAGATACGCAGTATTTT. The encoded protein is CASTVGLAGEPDTQYF. The V gene is TRBV28, the J gene TRBJ2-3; 10 bases line up with TRBD2. Germline V gene sequence: CDR1 MDHEN, CDR2 SYDVKM. The V gene end was trimmed by 9 bases and the J gene end by 4 bases; junction bases not matched to a gene: 13. This CDR3 comprises 16 residues.

This rearrangement joins TRBV12-3 or TRBV12-4 to TRBJ1-2; TRBD1 matches at 7 bases. V dropped 2 bases and J dropped 6; count of bases not matched to a gene: 3. The CDR3 is made up of 13 amino acids. This CDR3 is CASSLRDSHGYTF. The CDR3 nucleotides read TGTGCCAGCAGTTTAAGGGACAGCCATGGCTACACCTTC.

The CDR3 DNA reads TGTGCCAGCAAAGCACTAGCGGGGAGCTCCTACGAGCAGTACTTC. It codes for CASKALAGSSYEQYF. V gene TRBV6-5 combines with J gene TRBJ2-7; TRBD2 matches at 10 bases. In germline, CDR1 is MNHEY, CDR2 SVGAGI. The CDR3 has 15 amino acids. The V segment lost 7 bases and the J segment 0 bases; nucleotides outside the gene matches: 6.

This sequence joins TRBV19 and TRBJ1-2; D call uncertain. Trimming pared 1 base from V and 2 bases from J, leaving 11 bases between. The CDR3 runs to 15 residues. CDR1 LNHDA and CDR2 SQIVND come from the germline V gene (reference sequence). The CDR3, as DNA: TGTGCCAGTAGTATAGGTCACAGCGGAAACTATGGCTACACCTTC. Protein: CASSIGHSGNYGYTF. The entire variable domain, with the rest obtained from reference TRBV19 and TRBJ1-2, is as follows: DGGITQSPKYLFRKEGQNVTLSCEQNLNHDAMYWYRQDPGQGLRLIYYSQIVNDFQKGDIAEGYSVSREKKESFPLTVTSAQKNPTAFYLCASSIGHSGNYGYTFGSGTRLTVV.

The rearrangement uses TRBV7-2 and TRBJ1-6, with 8 bases matching TRBD1. The V and J ends lost 4 bases and 4 bases, in that order; junction bases with no gene match: 3. The CDR3 runs to 15 residues. CDR1 and CDR2 (germline): SGHTA, FQGNSA. The DNA for the CDR3 is TGTGCCAGCAGCTCGGGACAGGATTATAATTCACCCCTCCACTTT. It yields the protein CASSSGQDYNSPLHF.

V is TRBV25-1 and J is TRBJ2-7; D possibly corresponds to TRBD1 (6 bases). The CDR3 covers 14 residues. Germline CDR1 and CDR2: MGHDK and SYGVNS. Trimming removed 6 bases at V and 5 bases at J, with 17 bases between. CDR3 in amino acids: CASSPPYRVHEQYF. The CDR3 DNA reads TGTGCCAGCAGCCCCCCCTACAGGGTCCACGAGCAGTACTTC.

This clone was recorded a few times. V and J are TRBV15 and TRBJ1-2; 10 nucleotides align to TRBD1. The CDR3 spans 14 residues. J gave up 6 bases and V 1 base, and 2 bases lay outside the gene matches. The V gene's germline CDR1 is LNHNV and CDR2 YYDKDF (reference sequence). The CDR3: CATSRGGQGDGYTF. The CDR3 region has the DNA TGTGCCACCAGCAGAGGCGGACAGGGGGATGGCTACACCTTC.

The V and J genes are TRBV5-6 and TRBJ2-3, with D perhaps TRBD1 or TRBD2 (6 bases each). The V gene lost 7 bases and the J gene lost 3 bases, with 21 bases spanning the gap. Germline V CDR1 and CDR2: SGHDT, YYEEEE. This CDR3 has 16 amino acids. CDR3 protein: CASGSGAGVKTDTQYF. The CDR3 nucleotides read TGTGCCAGCGGATCGGGGGCCGGGGTGAAGACAGATACGCAGTATTTT. The full variable domain, in which reference TRBV5-6 and TRBJ2-3 provide the parts outside the CDR3, is DAGVTQSPTHLIKTRGQQVTLRCSPKSGHDTVSWYQQALGQGPQFIFQYYEEEERQRGNFPDRFSGHQFPNYSSELNVNALLLGDSALYLCASGSGAGVKTDTQYFGPGTRLTVL.

The genes are TRBV27 and TRBJ2-1; TRBD2 matches 7 bases. V lost 3 bases to trimming and J lost 3 bases; unmatched junction nucleotides: 5. Germline lookup yields CDR1 MNHEY and CDR2 SMNVEV (reference sequence). This CDR3 region has 15 residues. The CDR3: CASSFAGESYNEQFF. CDR3 DNA sequence: TGTGCCAGCAGTTTCGCGGGAGAAAGCTACAATGAGCAGTTCTTC.

The chain has TRBV5-1 and TRBJ2-5, with 8 positions matching TRBD1. CDR3 size: 16 residues. V shed 6 bases and J 4 bases; nucleotides not matched to a gene: 14. CDR1 and CDR2 from the germline V gene are SGHRS and YFSETQ. CDR3 DNA: TGCGCCAGCACCCCATGGGGCAGGGGGCTCCGAGAGACCCAGTACTTC. This sequence encodes CASTPWGRGLRETQYF.

The CDR3 sequence is CASSLGQGAAGDIQYF. The CDR3 DNA follows: TGTGCCAGCAGCCTCGGACAGGGTGCGGCCGGGGACATTCAGTACTTC. This rearrangement joins TRBV7-9 to TRBJ2-4; the match to TRBD1 covers 8 bases. Germline V gene lookup returns CDR1 SEHNR and CDR2 FQNEAQ (reference sequence). The length of the CDR3 is 16 residues. V dropped 5 bases and J dropped 8; count of bases not matched to a gene: 14. The complete variable domain, with remaining parts taken from reference TRBV7-9 and TRBJ2-4, reads DTGVSQNPRHKITKRGQNVTFRCDPISEHNRLYWYRQTLGQGPEFLTYFQNEAQLEKSRLLSDRFSAERPKGSFSTLEIQRTEQGDSAMYLCASSLGQGAAGDIQYFGAGTRLSVL.

The V call is TRBV7-9, the J call TRBJ1-1; maybe TRBD1 (6 bases). This CDR3 has 15 residues. The V end was cut by 7 bases, the J end by 0 bases, with 15 bases between. The V gene's germline CDR1 is SEHNR and CDR2 FQNEAQ (reference sequence). The CDR3 loop reads CASNREQGLNTEAFF. CDR3 nucleotides: TGTGCCAGCAACCGCGAACAGGGACTGAACACTGAAGCTTTCTTT.

The CDR3 loop is CASSQDRRGLLTDTQYF. CDR3 DNA: TGCGCCAGCAGCCAAGATAGGAGGGGACTCCTCACAGATACGCAGTATTTT. The V and J genes are TRBV4-3 and TRBJ2-3; a weak D match, TRBD2 (6 bases). From germline, CDR1 is LGHNA and CDR2 YSLEER. CDR3 length: 17 amino acids. V lost 0 bases, J lost 2 bases, and 15 bases lay in between.

The chain recombines TRBV12-3 or TRBV12-4 with TRBJ1-5; D is uncertain. V was cut by 3 bases and J by 12 bases, with 12 bases left in between. The CDR3 consists of 12 residues. CDR3 protein: CASSFSDRLQHF. The CDR3 nucleotides are TGTGCCAGCAGTTTTTCGGACCGACTCCAGCATTTT.